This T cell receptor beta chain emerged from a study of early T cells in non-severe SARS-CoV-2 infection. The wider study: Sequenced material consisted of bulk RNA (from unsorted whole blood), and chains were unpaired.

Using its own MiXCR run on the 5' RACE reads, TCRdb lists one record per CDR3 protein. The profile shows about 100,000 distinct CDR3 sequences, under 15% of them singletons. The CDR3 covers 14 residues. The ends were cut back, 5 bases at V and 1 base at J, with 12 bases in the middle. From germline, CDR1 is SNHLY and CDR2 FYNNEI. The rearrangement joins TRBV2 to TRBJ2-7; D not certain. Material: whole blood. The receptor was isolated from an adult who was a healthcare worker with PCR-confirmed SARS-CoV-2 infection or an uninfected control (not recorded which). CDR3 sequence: CASSPPYRSYEQYF. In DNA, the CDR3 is TGTGCCAGCAGTCCACCCTACCGATCCTACGAGCAGTACTTC.